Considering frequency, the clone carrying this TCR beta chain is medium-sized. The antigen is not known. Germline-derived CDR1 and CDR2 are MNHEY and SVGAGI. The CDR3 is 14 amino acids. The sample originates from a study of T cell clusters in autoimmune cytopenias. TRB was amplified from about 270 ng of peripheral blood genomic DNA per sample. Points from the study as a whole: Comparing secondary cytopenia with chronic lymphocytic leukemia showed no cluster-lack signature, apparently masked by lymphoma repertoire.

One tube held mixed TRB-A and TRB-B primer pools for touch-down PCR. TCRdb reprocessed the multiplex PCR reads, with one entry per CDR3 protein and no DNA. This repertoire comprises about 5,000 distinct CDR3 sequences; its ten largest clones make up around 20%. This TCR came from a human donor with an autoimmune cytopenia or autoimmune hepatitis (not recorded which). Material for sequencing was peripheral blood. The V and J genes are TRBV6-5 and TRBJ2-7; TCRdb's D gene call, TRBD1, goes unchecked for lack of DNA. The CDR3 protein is CASSLKGLAYEQYF.